The 6 T cell receptor beta chains below come from one sample, sequenced in a study of T cells in tuberculosis. Only in-frame clones appear in the TCRdb table, and some are missing; sequencing was by immunoSEQ multiplex PCR. The sample records tens of thousands of clones, around nine tenths being singletons. Input material: PBMCs. The source is a donor aged 10-29 years with latent tuberculosis or without tuberculosis infection. Some clones in this sample may be carry-over from other donors' samples.

V gene TRBV11-1 combines with J gene TRBJ2-1; 10 bases map to TRBD1. The ends lost 8 bases at V and 7 bases at J; junction bases unmatched: 2. Per germline, CDR1 SGHAT and CDR2 FQDESV (reference sequence). This CDR3 contains 12 residues. The DNA of the CDR3 is TGTGCCAGCCGGGACAGGGGAAATGAGCAGTTCTTC. Amino acid sequence: CASRDRGNEQFF.

The V gene is TRBV25-1, the J gene TRBJ1-4; TRBD1 agrees at 7 bases. V shed 2 bases and J 4 bases; nucleotides not matched to a gene: 1. This CDR3 is 14 amino acids long. The V gene's germline CDR1 is MGHDK and CDR2 SYGVNS. CDR3 sequence (DNA): TGTGCCAGCAGTGAAGGGACAGTTAATGAAAAACTGTTTTTT. Translating gives CASSEGTVNEKLFF.

This clone was counted a few times. The chain recombines TRBV2 with TRBJ2-7, with TRBD1 matching over 7 bases. From germline, CDR1 is SNHLY and CDR2 FYNNEI. There are 15 residues in the CDR3. V shed 7 bases, J shed 1 base, and the junction held 10 bases outside the gene matches. The CDR3, as DNA: TGTGCCAGCATCCAGGGGGATCTGGGATCCTACGAGCAGTACTTC. Residues: CASIQGDLGSYEQYF.

The gene calls are TRBV7-3 and TRBJ2-3, with 8 bases matching TRBD1. The germline V gene has CDR1 SGHTA and CDR2 FQGTGA. J gave up 1 base and V 5 bases, and 2 bases lay outside the gene matches. CDR3 length: 14 amino acids. CDR3 protein: CASSPDRGTDTQYF. In DNA, the CDR3 is TGTGCCAGCAGCCCGGACAGGGGCACAGATACGCAGTATTTT. Full variable domain (outside the CDR3, taken from reference TRBV7-3 and TRBJ2-3): GAGVSQTPSNKVTEKGKYVELRCDPISGHTALYWYRQSLGQGPEFLIYFQGTGAADDSGLPNDRFFAVRPEGSVSTLKIQRTERGDSAVYLCASSPDRGTDTQYFGPGTRLTVL.

J is TRBJ2-5 and V is TRBV7-3, with 10 positions matching TRBD2. The ends lost 4 bases at V and 2 bases at J; junction bases unmatched: 7. CDR1 and CDR2 (germline): SGHTA, FQGTGA. The CDR3 consists of 16 residues. The CDR3 is CASSYLLAGSQETQYF. CDR3 in DNA: TGTGCCAGCAGCTACCTACTAGCGGGATCACAAGAGACCCAGTACTTC.

This chain links TRBV30 with TRBJ2-1; a weak D match, TRBD2 (6 bases). The CDR3 covers 16 residues. V gave up 5 bases and J gave up 1 base, with 18 bases separating them. Germline V gene lookup returns CDR1 GTSNPN and CDR2 SVGIG (reference sequence). The CDR3 is CAWEGGGRKSYNEQFF. The CDR3 DNA reads TGTGCCTGGGAGGGAGGCGGCAGGAAGTCCTACAATGAGCAGTTCTTC.